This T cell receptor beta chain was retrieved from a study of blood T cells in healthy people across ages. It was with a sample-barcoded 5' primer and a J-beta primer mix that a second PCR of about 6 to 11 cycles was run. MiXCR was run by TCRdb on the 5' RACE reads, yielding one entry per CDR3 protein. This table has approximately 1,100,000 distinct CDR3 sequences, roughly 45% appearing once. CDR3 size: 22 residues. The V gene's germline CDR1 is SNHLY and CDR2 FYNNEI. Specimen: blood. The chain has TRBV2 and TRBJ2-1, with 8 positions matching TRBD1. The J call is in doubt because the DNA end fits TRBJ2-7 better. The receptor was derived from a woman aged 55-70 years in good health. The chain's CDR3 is CAHTTATGVSSPGASSYNEQYF. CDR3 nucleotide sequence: TGTGCCCACACAACCGCGACAGGGGTTTCGTCCCCCGGGGCCAGCTCCTACAATGAGCAGTACTTC.